These T cell receptor beta chains were read from a single sample in a study of response to subunit inactivated influenza vaccine. TCRdb reprocessed the RT-PCR reads via MiXCR and lists one record per CDR3 protein. The profile shows about 570,000 distinct CDR3 sequences, roughly 10% of them singletons. These data are also associated with another study on T cells expressing NK-cell markers.

This sample comprised PBMCs from blood, obtained on the day of vaccination. These receptors were collected from a man aged 50 to 60 who received an inactivated influenza vaccine. CDR3s leave out the opening cysteine and the closing phenylalanine or tryptophan. The D gene is left open where the match is weak.

TRBJ2-4 | NA | TRBV12-3/TRBV12-4 | ASSFSGVLAKNIQY
TRBJ1-6 | NA | TRBV21-1 | PNRLYDLPSYNSPLH
TRBJ2-2 | TRBD2 | TRBV18 | ASSPKLAVNTGELF
TRBJ2-2 | NA | TRBV7-9 | ASSLRGGQNTGELF
TRBJ2-5 | NA | TRBV18 | ASSSRQQETQY
TRBJ2-1 | TRBD2 | TRBV5-1 | ASTQTSGSTNEQF
TRBJ2-2 | NA | TRBV11-2 | ASSLEAGSWGTGELF
TRBJ2-5 | TRBD2 | TRBV19 | ASGGLARETQY
TRBJ2-2 | NA | TRBV3-1 | ASSPRARTGELF
TRBJ2-1 | TRBD2 | TRBV28 | ASSFPSGGAKNEQF
TRBJ2-2 | TRBD1 | TRBV5-1 | ASSPGTEPGELF
TRBJ1-2 | NA | TRBV25-1 | ASSGSLYGYT
TRBJ2-3 | TRBD2 | TRBV28 | ASSPKRTSGRAPADTQY
TRBJ1-2 | NA | TRBV6-5 | ASSTRQALNGYT
TRBJ2-7 | TRBD2 | TRBV7-2 | ASSLGGGRPYEQY
TRBJ2-7 | TRBD2 | TRBV15 | ATSMTLAGVYEQY
TRBJ2-7 | NA | TRBV5-1 | ASSSPSTAGYEQY
TRBJ2-1 | TRBD2 | TRBV4-3 | ASSQDRASGAYNEQF
TRBJ1-2 | NA | TRBV5-1 | ASSSVDRIYGYT
TRBJ2-3 | TRBD2 | TRBV4-3 | ASSQDPTSGGSTDTQY
TRBJ1-1 | TRBD1 | TRBV20-1 | SANPGTGGAAF
TRBJ1-2 | NA | TRBV3-1 | ASSQGWTGSGYT
TRBJ2-1 | TRBD2 | TRBV3-1 | ASSQVPGLANNEQF
TRBJ2-7 | NA | TRBV12-3/TRBV12-4 | ASSLRGSGTRGEQY
TRBJ2-3 | TRBD2 | TRBV10-3 | AISDTSEYTDTQY
TRBJ2-5 | TRBD1 | TRBV27 | ASRKSDRGFTTQY
TRBJ2-5 | NA | TRBV3-1 | ASSQNRGREKETQY
TRBJ2-7 | NA | TRBV5-1 | ASSLEEIAIREQY
TRBJ2-2 | NA | TRBV7-6 | ASSLATGVYLPGELF
TRBJ2-1 | TRBD2 | TRBV7-8 | ASSLAMSGGIRNEQF
TRBJ2-3 | NA | TRBV7-2 | ASSLSADTDTQY
TRBJ2-7 | NA | TRBV6-1 | ASRQNTNRHEQY